The 31 T cell receptor beta chains presented below share a single source sample, sequenced in a study of T cell repertoires in cytomegalovirus infection. Which antigens these TCRs recognize remains unknown. TCRdb passed the reads through MiXCR, listing each CDR3 protein once. The table includes about 68,000 distinct CDR3 sequences, approximately 22% detected once. The specimen sequenced was PBMCs, sequenced either directly or after in vitro stimulation (not recorded which). The receptors shown here come from a human donor in good health (CMV status not recorded). Some clones in this sample may be carry-over from other donors' samples.

The chain links TRBV7-2 to TRBJ2-7; 8 bases agree with TRBD2. The CDR3 runs to 16 residues. V dropped 5 bases and J dropped 0; count of bases not matched to a gene: 9. Looked up from germline, CDR1 is SGHTA and CDR2 is FQGNSA. CDR3 bases: TGTGCCAGCAGCCGCGACGGGGGGGGCGTCTCCTACGAGCAGTACTTC. It encodes CASSRDGGGVSYEQYF.

The chain is built from TRBV6-5 and TRBJ1-6; D is possibly TRBD1 (5 bases). Germline V gives CDR1 MNHEY, CDR2 SVGAGI. V was cut by 2 bases and J by 7 bases, with 15 bases left in between. This CDR3 is built from 16 residues. The CDR3 DNA is TGTGCCAGCAGTTACCCGCTCGGGACGGCAAATTCACCCCTCCACTTT. Its translation: CASSYPLGTANSPLHF.

The CDR3 protein is CASSSSSSGNTIYF. The CDR3 nucleotides are TGTGCCAGCAGTTCATCGAGCTCTGGAAACACCATATATTTT. V gene TRBV12-3 or TRBV12-4 combines with J gene TRBJ1-3, with D hard to call. There are 14 residues in the CDR3. The V and J ends lost 4 bases and 0 bases respectively, with 7 bases between them.

The rearrangement joins TRBV4-1 to TRBJ1-6; 9 bases map to TRBD1. The CDR3 is made up of 19 amino acids. Per germline, CDR1 MGHRA and CDR2 YSYEKL. V was clipped by 3 bases and J by 8 bases; unmatched bases: 17. CDR3 sequence reads: CASSQLITGGADSYSPLHF. In DNA form, the CDR3 reads TGCGCCAGCAGCCAGCTAATTACAGGGGGCGCTGATAGTTATTCACCCCTCCACTTT.

The rearrangement joins TRBV19 to TRBJ1-5; 7 bases fit TRBD1. Germline V gene lookup returns CDR1 LNHDA and CDR2 SQIVND (reference sequence). Germline trimming cut 4 bases from V and 2 bases from J; bases unmatched to any gene: 11. The CDR3 contains 17 residues. CDR3 bases: TGTGCCAGTAGTAAAGAGGGGGCCTTAGACGGCAATCAGCCCCAGCATTTT. It translates to CASSKEGALDGNQPQHF.

The sample holds many counts of this clonotype. V and J are TRBV20-1 and TRBJ2-7; TRBD2 aligns across 8 bases. The V segment lost 3 bases and the J segment 3 bases; nucleotides outside the gene matches: 7. Germline lookup yields CDR1 DFQATT and CDR2 SNEGSKA (reference sequence). The CDR3 has 14 residues. CDR3: CSARSFSGSYEQYF. The CDR3 bases are TGCAGTGCTAGGTCCTTCAGCGGGAGCTACGAGCAGTACTTC.

The chain is built from TRBV7-9 and TRBJ2-3; the D gene is possibly TRBD2 (5 bases). The CDR3 sequence is 14 residues long. The V end lost 5 bases, the J end lost 7 bases, and 16 bases lay between the germline ends. Germline V gene sequence: CDR1 SEHNR, CDR2 FQNEAQ (reference sequence). DNA of the CDR3: TGTGCCAGCAGCCTATTTCGGGGAAATCATACGCAGTATTTT. Protein: CASSLFRGNHTQYF. Looking up the rest from reference TRBV7-9 and TRBJ2-3 gives the full variable domain: DTGVSQNPRHKITKRGQNVTFRCDPISEHNRLYWYRQTLGQGPEFLTYFQNEAQLEKSRLLSDRFSAERPKGSFSTLEIQRTEQGDSAMYLCASSLFRGNHTQYFGPGTRLTVL.

In its sample, this clonotype was seen a few times. V and J are TRBV12-3 or TRBV12-4 and TRBJ2-3, with 7 bases matching TRBD2. The CDR3 totals 14 residues. V shed 6 bases and J 6 bases; nucleotides not matched to a gene: 9. Here the CDR3 reads CASSRDAGVDTQYF. CDR3 in DNA: TGTGCCAGCAGCCGGGACGCGGGGGTGGATACGCAGTATTTT.

This clonotype appeared a single time. In nucleotides, the CDR3 is TGTGCCGGAAACACCGGCGGGAGGAGCACAGATACGCAGTATTTT. Translated: CAGNTGGRSTDTQYF. This chain joins TRBV5-8 and TRBJ2-3; TRBD2 matches 8 bases. Germline-derived CDR1 and CDR2 are SGHTS and YDEGEE. V trimming: 10 bases; J trimming: 0 bases; junction bases outside the gene matches: 10. CDR3 length equals 15 residues.

This clonotype was found a few times. This chain connects TRBV27 to TRBJ1-1; 9 positions match TRBD1. V was clipped by 5 bases and J by 5 bases; unmatched bases: 6. The CDR3 runs to 14 residues. CDR1 is MNHEY, CDR2 SMNVEV, per germline (reference sequence). The CDR3 sequence: CASSINRGLTEAFF. In nucleotides, the CDR3 is TGTGCCAGCAGTATTAACAGGGGGCTAACTGAAGCTTTCTTT.

This rearrangement joins TRBV19 to TRBJ1-2; no definite D call. CDR3 length: 13 amino acids. Germline V gene sequence: CDR1 LNHDA, CDR2 SQIVND (reference sequence). V was pared by 0 bases and J by 10 bases, with 12 bases between. The CDR3 is CASSIDSSTAYTF. CDR3 in DNA: TGTGCCAGTAGTATAGATTCGTCAACAGCCTACACCTTC.

This clonotype was counted a few times. This chain joins TRBV5-1 and TRBJ2-1, with D possibly being TRBD1 or TRBD2 (5 bases each). The germline gives CDR1 SGHRS, CDR2 YFSETQ. Trimming shortened V by 4 bases and J by 5 bases, and 16 bases separated the two germline ends. CDR3 length equals 15 residues. The CDR3 region has the DNA TGCGCCAGCAGCCCTGGGGCGGAGGTTGACAATGAGCAGTTCTTC. It codes for CASSPGAEVDNEQFF.

This clonotype was seen only a few times. The rearrangement joins TRBV7-2 to TRBJ2-2; TRBD2 is a possible D gene (7 bases). From germline, CDR1 is SGHTA and CDR2 FQGNSA. The V end lost 5 bases, the J end lost 7 bases, and 23 bases lay between the germline ends. This CDR3 has 17 amino acids. DNA for the CDR3: TGTGCCAGCAGCCAAAGACTCCGGGGGGCCGGGGGCGGGGAGCTGTTTTTT. Amino acids: CASSQRLRGAGGGELFF. Together with reference TRBV7-2 and TRBJ2-2, the CDR3 gives the full variable domain: GAGVSQSPSNKVTEKGKDVELRCDPISGHTALYWYRQSLGQGLEFLIYFQGNSAPDKSGLPSDRFSAERTGGSVSTLTIQRTQQEDSAVYLCASSQRLRGAGGGELFFGEGSRLTVL.

The rearrangement links TRBV20-1 to TRBJ1-4; D gene ambiguous. Germline V gives CDR1 DFQATT, CDR2 SNEGSKA (reference sequence). Between the trimmed V and J ends, which lost 2 bases and 8 bases, there was a span of 9 bases. This CDR3 region has 12 residues. CDR3 nucleotides: TGCAGTGCTAGACAGGTGGGAGAAAAACTGTTTTTT. Translation: CSARQVGEKLFF.

A few counts support this clonotype. The CDR3 here is CASSLGRRGTEAFF. The CDR3 coding sequence is TGTGCCAGCAGCTTGGGACGGAGGGGCACTGAAGCTTTCTTT. The chain has TRBV5-6 and TRBJ1-1, with TRBD1 as a possible D gene (5 bases). The V end was cut by 0 bases, the J end by 4 bases, with 10 bases between. The germline V gene has CDR1 SGHDT and CDR2 YYEEEE. The CDR3 sequence is 14 residues long.

This clonotype was recorded many times. The chain joins TRBV7-9 to TRBJ2-1; the D gene could be TRBD1 or TRBD2 (5 bases each). V lost 5 bases, J lost 0 bases, and 20 bases lay in between. CDR3 length: 18 residues. Germline values: CDR1 SEHNR, CDR2 FQNEAQ (reference sequence). Here the CDR3 reads CASSPPRTGPSSYNEQFF. In DNA form, the CDR3 reads TGTGCCAGCAGCCCACCCCGTACGGGGCCGAGCTCCTACAATGAGCAGTTCTTC.

This chain joins TRBV6-6 and TRBJ1-5, with a possible D match to TRBD1 (5 bases). V was pared by 0 bases and J by 2 bases, with 14 bases between. The CDR3 is 17 residues long. CDR1 is MNHNY and CDR2 is SVGAGI in the germline V gene (reference sequence). CDR3 protein: CASSYSAGRPRNQPQHF. In nucleotides, the CDR3 is TGTGCCAGCAGTTACTCGGCAGGGCGACCACGCAATCAGCCCCAGCATTTT.

This clonotype was seen a few times. The rearrangement links TRBV7-2 to TRBJ2-7; 8 positions match TRBD1. After removal of 3 bases from V and 2 bases from J, the junction contained 9 bases not matched to a gene. The CDR3 extends over 16 amino acids. Germline V gene data show CDR1 as SGHTA and CDR2 as FQGNSA. The CDR3 nucleotides are TGTGCCAGCAGCTTGGCCGGACAGGGTTATCCCTACGAGCAGTACTTC. Its translation: CASSLAGQGYPYEQYF.

The chain couples TRBV20-1 to TRBJ1-4; no definite D call. Trimming took off 4 bases at V and 3 bases at J, with 18 bases between the two ends. Germline V gene sequence: CDR1 DFQATT, CDR2 SNEGSKA (reference sequence). There are 16 residues in the CDR3. In DNA form, the CDR3 reads TGCAGTGCTACTCCTTTCATCCGTGCAGCTAATGAAAAACTGTTTTTT. It specifies CSATPFIRAANEKLFF.

The rearrangement uses TRBV5-1 and TRBJ1-2; D is possibly TRBD1 (5 bases). The germline V and J ends were trimmed by 0 bases and 6 bases, with 6 bases remaining between them. CDR1 is SGHRS, CDR2 YFSETQ, per germline. The CDR3 sequence is 12 residues long. As DNA, the CDR3 is TGCGCCAGCAGCTTGGAAGGGGATGGCTACACCTTC. It specifies CASSLEGDGYTF.

This clonotype was seen more than once but under ten times. The chain is built from TRBV7-2 and TRBJ1-6, with D possibly matching TRBD1 (5 bases). CDR3 size: 15 residues. Trimming removed 1 base from V and 7 bases from J, with 11 bases in between. Germline-derived CDR1 and CDR2 are SGHTA and FQGNSA. The CDR3 coding sequence is TGTGCCAGCAGCTTAGTAAGTGGGGGGAATTCACCCCTCCACTTT. Translating it yields CASSLVSGGNSPLHF.

Many counts were recorded for this clonotype. V is TRBV7-9 and J is TRBJ1-1, with D tentatively TRBD1 (5 bases). The CDR3 is 16 amino acids. CDR1 and CDR2 from the germline V gene are SEHNR and FQNEAQ (reference sequence). V lost 1 base and J lost 0, with 12 bases in between. The CDR3 spells CASSLGAGVMNTEAFF. In DNA form, the CDR3 reads TGTGCCAGCAGCTTAGGAGCGGGGGTCATGAACACTGAAGCTTTCTTT.

This clonotype was picked up a small number of times. The V and J genes are TRBV11-2 and TRBJ2-1, with a possible D match to TRBD2 (6 bases). Germline-derived CDR1 and CDR2 are SGHAT and FQNNGV. With 2 bases removed from V and 2 bases from J, the gap between germline ends came to 13 bases. The CDR3 runs to 16 residues. This CDR3 reads CASSLSGLSTYNEQFF. CDR3 sequence (DNA): TGTGCCAGCAGCTTATCGGGACTTTCAACCTACAATGAGCAGTTCTTC.

The chain carries TRBV7-6 and TRBJ2-1; D gene uncertain. The CDR3 contains 13 residues. The V end lost 6 bases, the J end lost 12 bases, and 18 bases lay between the germline ends. Per the germline V gene, CDR1 is SGHVS and CDR2 is FNYEAQ. Here the CDR3 DNA reads TGTGCCAGCAGTTATTACGGCCCTAGGGCGCAGTTCTTC. This gives the protein CASSYYGPRAQFF.

Only a few counts were recorded for this clonotype. The rearrangement joins TRBV12-3 or TRBV12-4 to TRBJ2-5; 7 bases agree with TRBD2. The CDR3 runs 13 residues. The V segment lost 5 bases and the J segment 4 bases; nucleotides outside the gene matches: 4. The CDR3 reads CASSLGEGETQYF. CDR3 in DNA: TGTGCCAGCAGTCTCGGGGAGGGAGAGACCCAGTACTTC.

The sample holds a few counts of this clonotype. This chain links TRBV11-2 with TRBJ2-3, with D perhaps assigned TRBD1 or TRBD2 (6 bases each). This CDR3 comprises 15 residues. Trimming took off 5 bases at V and 0 bases at J, with 12 bases between the two ends. The germline V gene has CDR1 SGHAT and CDR2 FQNNGV. The CDR3 region is CASSPGDFSTDTQYF. The CDR3 nucleotides are TGTGCCAGCAGCCCAGGGGACTTTAGCACAGATACGCAGTATTTT.

In its sample, this clonotype was seen many times. In DNA, the CDR3 is TGCGCCAGCAGCTTGGCCGGGGGGAACCACGAGCAGTACTTC. The encoded protein is CASSLAGGNHEQYF. This sequence joins TRBV5-1 and TRBJ2-7; 7 positions match TRBD2. This CDR3 has 14 residues. The V gene end was trimmed by 0 bases and the J gene end by 5 bases; junction bases not matched to a gene: 5. The V gene's germline CDR1 is SGHRS and CDR2 YFSETQ.

A few counts support this clonotype. This chain uses TRBV9 with TRBJ1-4; D is unresolved. The germline gives CDR1 SGDLS, CDR2 YYNGEE. CDR3 length: 15 amino acids. The V end lost 4 bases, the J end lost 5 bases, and 15 bases lay between the germline ends. Here the CDR3 reads CASSFSTAANEKLFF. The CDR3 nucleotides read TGTGCCAGCAGCTTTTCAACAGCGGCGAATGAAAAACTGTTTTTT. The full variable domain, in which reference TRBV9 and TRBJ1-4 provide the parts outside the CDR3, is DSGVTQTPKHLITATGQRVTLRCSPRSGDLSVYWYQQSLDQGLQFLIQYYNGEERAKGNILERFSAQQFPDLHSELNLSSLELGDSALYFCASSFSTAANEKLFFGSGTQLSVL.

The chain links TRBV7-9 to TRBJ2-1, with TRBD2 matching over 15 bases. V gave up 4 bases and J gave up 6 bases; unmatched junction bases: 7. This CDR3 comprises 17 residues. The germline CDR1 and CDR2 sequences are SEHNR and FQNEAQ (reference sequence). CDR3 sequence: CASSSGTSGRSGNEQFF. The DNA of the CDR3 is TGTGCCAGCAGCTCCGGGACTAGCGGGAGGTCTGGCAATGAGCAGTTCTTC.

The chain joins TRBV28 to TRBJ2-5; 10 positions match TRBD2. CDR3 length: 17 amino acids. Germline V gene sequence: CDR1 MDHEN, CDR2 SYDVKM. V trimming: 9 bases; J trimming: 5 bases; junction bases outside the gene matches: 18. CDR3 DNA: TGTGCCAGTCAACATCCCGGCCTAGCGGGAGTCGGGGAGACCCAGTACTTC. Translation gives CASQHPGLAGVGETQYF. The whole variable domain, filled in from reference TRBV28 and TRBJ2-5, reads DVKVTQSSRYLVKRTGEKVFLECVQDMDHENMFWYRQDPGLGLRLIYFSYDVKMKEKGDIPEGYSVSREKKERFSLILESASTNQTSMYLCASQHPGLAGVGETQYFGPGTRLLVL.

This clonotype has just a few counts. V gene TRBV6-6 combines with J gene TRBJ1-5; 11 nucleotides match TRBD1. Germline CDR1 and CDR2: MNHNY and SVGAGI (reference sequence). The CDR3 is 15 amino acids. J gave up 5 bases and V 5 bases, and 5 bases lay outside the gene matches. The CDR3: CASSRRTGGDQPQHF. The CDR3 DNA sequence: TGTGCCAGCAGTCGGAGGACAGGGGGCGATCAGCCCCAGCATTTT.